This is a list of T cell receptor beta chains from one sample in a study of lymphopenia after photon versus proton radiotherapy. Sequencing was performed with immunoSEQ multiplex PCR; in TCRdb, only in-frame clones are kept and a portion is missing. The sample has about 30,000 clones; nearly 95% are singletons. Sequencing used peripheral blood, obtained from a patient treated with photon-based radiotherapy. All receptors come from a woman aged 50 to 60 with cholangiocarcinoma. The CDR3 runs from the conserved cysteine through the conserved F or W. A D gene is named only where the DNA matches it firmly. A clone size is listed for some rows: how often the clone was seen (once, few, many), or a class if it is expanded.

>TRBV11-2|.|TRBJ1-5|TRBD1
TGTGCCAGCAGCCTAACCTCAGGGGGCGATCAGCCCCAGCATTTT
CASSLTSGGDQPQHF
>TRBV7-2|.|TRBJ1-1|.
TGTGCCAGCAGCCTAATGCCGGGCGATGAAGCTTTCTTT
CASSLMPGDEAFF
>TRBV12-5|.|TRBJ2-1|TRBD1
TGTGCTAGTGGTCCCTCGGGTACAGGGGTGCGAGCCCAGCCTACGTTCTTC
CASGPSGTGVRAQPTFF
>TRBV6-5|.|TRBJ2-3|TRBD2
TGTGCCAGCCGGGGGGGATCAGATACGCAGTATTTT
CASRGGSDTQYF
>TRBV6-6|.|TRBJ1-1|.
TGTGCCAGCACCCTCGCCCGGGTCGGTGAAGCTTTCTTT
CASTLARVGEAFF
>TRBV10-1|.|TRBJ2-1|.
TGCGCCAGCAGTGAGTCCTGGGGCTTCGATGAGCAGTTCTTC
CASSESWGFDEQFF
>TRBV6-5|once|TRBJ2-1|TRBD2
TGTGCCAGCAGTTACTACGTTAGCGGGTCCTACAATGAGCAGTTCTTC
CASSYYVSGSYNEQFF
>TRBV7-9|.|TRBJ1-1|.
TGTGCCAGCAGCTTCGAGGGGGTCGTGACTGAAGCTTTCTTT
CASSFEGVVTEAFF
>TRBV2|.|TRBJ1-6|.
TGTGCCACCAGGGAGGAGACAGTATCACCCCTCCACTTT
CATREETVSPLHF
>TRBV18|once|TRBJ1-2|.
TGTGCCAGCTCACCAGAGGGGCAGTACTATGGCTACACCTTC
CASSPEGQYYGYTF
>TRBV7-2|.|TRBJ2-3|.
TGTGCCAGCAGCTTACAGATCGCTAGCACAGATACGCAGTATTTT
CASSLQIASTDTQYF
>TRBV7-2|.|TRBJ2-1|.
TGTGCCAGCAGCTTAGCAGGGGCCACCTACAATGAGCAGTTCTTC
CASSLAGATYNEQFF
>TRBV5-6|.|TRBJ1-2|.
TGTGCCAGCAGCTTGGGAACTTCACCGACTGGCTACACCTTC
CASSLGTSPTGYTF
>TRBV2|.|TRBJ2-2|.
TGTGCCAGCAGTAGGAGCTCACATAACACCGGGGAGCTGTTTTTT
CASSRSSHNTGELFF
>TRBV5-4|.|TRBJ1-5|.
TGTGCCAGCAGCTTGGATCCAGATCAGCCCCAGCATTTT
CASSLDPDQPQHF
>TRBV7-8|.|TRBJ2-4|.
TGTGCCAGCAGCCACCCAGCTTTAAACATTCAGTACTTC
CASSHPALNIQYF
>TRBV5-1|once|TRBJ2-3|.
TGCGCCAGCAGCGAGGTAGCGACAGATACGCAGTATTTT
CASSEVATDTQYF
>TRBV28|once|TRBJ1-6|.
TGTGCCAGCAGTCCCCGGGGAGGAGCCTATAATTCACCCCTCCACTTT
CASSPRGGAYNSPLHF
>TRBV4-3|.|TRBJ2-2|TRBD1
TGCGCCAGCAGTGCCGAAGGGGGCGCAAGAACCGGGGAGCTGTTTTTT
CASSAEGGARTGELFF
>TRBV5-1|.|TRBJ2-5|.
TGCGCCAGCAGCTCGAGACAAGAGACCCAGTACTTC
CASSSRQETQYF
>TRBV6-1|.|TRBJ1-1|.
TGTGCCAGCAGTGAAGCCCATGGTGGGGACACTGAAGCTTTCTTT
CASSEAHGGDTEAFF
>TRBV15|.|TRBJ1-2|.
TGTGCCACCAGCAGGACGCAGAATAACTATGGCTACACCTTC
CATSRTQNNYGYTF
>TRBV6-1|.|TRBJ2-2|.
TGTGCCAGCAGTTATCTGGACATCACCGGGGAGCTGTTTTTT
CASSYLDITGELFF
>TRBV6-6|once|TRBJ1-1|.
TGTGCCAGCAGTTACACGTCTCGGGAGACAGAAGCTTTCTTT
CASSYTSRETEAFF
>TRBV11-2|once|TRBJ1-4|.
TGTGCCAGCAGTTCAAACAGGGTGGGAGCAGAAAAACTGTTTTTT
CASSSNRVGAEKLFF
>TRBV19|.|TRBJ2-7|TRBD1
TGTGCCAGTAAGGGACAGGGCCACTACGAGCAGTACTTC
CASKGQGHYEQYF
>TRBV5-1|.|TRBJ2-3|.
TGCGCCAGCAGCTTTCCCCCCACAGATACGCAGTATTTT
CASSFPPTDTQYF
>TRBV27|.|TRBJ2-5|TRBD1
TGTGCCAGGAACAGGGGGCAAGAGACCCAGTACTTC
CARNRGQETQYF
>TRBV7-8|.|TRBJ1-4|.
TGTGCCAGCAGCTTGGAGGCCGTCCTAAATGAAAAACTGTTTTTT
CASSLEAVLNEKLFF